Listed here are 10 T cell receptor beta chains from one sample, sequenced in a study of T-cell reconstitution after alpha-beta-depleted transplantation in children (TCRdb year 2016). The sample's treatment or condition label, in plain terms: allogeneic hematopoietic cell transplantation with graft depleted of TCRalphabeta T cells and CD19 B cells. The library was generated by PCR. The sample was run on an Illumina HiSeq 2500. To normalize quantification of the TCRbeta repertoire, the TCR libraries were built with molecular barcoding that relied on unique molecular identifiers. TCRdb passed the public sequencing reads through fastp at Q25 and MiXCR, retaining productive beta sequences. One record per CDR3 amino acid sequence lists the most common genes and DNA. The table for this sample lists under 150,000 distinct CDR3 sequences; around a tenth of them were counted only once. The ten largest clones take up about 25% of the sample.

The starting material was PBMCs, mostly from graft donor cells, obtained 180 days after TCRalphabeta/CD19-depleted stem cell transplant. The receptors stem from a girl younger than two who had a stem cell transplant for combined immunodeficiency, so the T cells may come from the graft donor.

At least ten counts were recorded for this clonotype. CDR3 residues: CASSYVFSGANVLTF. The CDR3, as DNA: TGTGCCAGCAGCTACGTATTTTCTGGGGCCAACGTCCTGACTTTC. The chain has TRBV7-3 and TRBJ2-6; D gene ambiguous. Deletions cut 4 bases from V and 1 base from J, with 8 bases between. CDR3 size: 15 residues. Per germline, CDR1 SGHTA and CDR2 FQGTGA.

This clonotype came up many times. The CDR3 loop is CASSLRVAGANVLTF. The DNA for the CDR3 is TGTGCCAGCAGTTTACGGGTGGCAGGGGCCAACGTCCTGACTTTC. This chain uses TRBV12-3 or TRBV12-4 with TRBJ2-6; D is uncertain. Trimming shortened V by 2 bases and J by 4 bases, and 9 bases separated the two germline ends. The CDR3 spans 15 residues.

Ten or more counts support this clonotype. The CDR3 loop is CASSLGLAGVEQFF. The CDR3 DNA is TGCGCCAGCAGCTTAGGACTAGCGGGAGTTGAGCAGTTCTTC. V usage is TRBV5-1 and J usage is TRBJ2-1, with 13 bases fitting TRBD2. Germline lookup yields CDR1 SGHRS and CDR2 YFSETQ. V gave up 2 bases and J gave up 9 bases; unmatched junction bases: 2. The CDR3 is made up of 14 amino acids.

The rearrangement links TRBV29-1 to TRBJ2-2; 7 nucleotides agree with TRBD1. This CDR3 region has 16 residues. The germline V gene has CDR1 SQVTM and CDR2 ANQGSEA. Trimming at V came to 0 bases and at J to 4 bases, leaving 8 bases not matched to a gene. CDR3 sequence reads: CSVEDLGDSPTGELFF. The CDR3 bases are TGCAGCGTTGAAGATCTTGGGGACAGCCCCACCGGGGAGCTGTTTTTT.

A few counts support this clonotype. The chain recombines TRBV20-1 with TRBJ2-3, with 8 bases fitting TRBD2. J lost 4 bases, V lost 2 bases, and 5 bases had no gene match. The CDR3 length is 14 residues. The germline V gene has CDR1 DFQATT and CDR2 SNEGSKA (reference sequence). The CDR3 DNA follows: TGCAGTGCTAGACAAGCGGGAGTGCCAGATACGCAGTATTTT. As protein: CSARQAGVPDTQYF.

This clonotype was found a few times. This chain links TRBV5-1 with TRBJ2-7; 7 bases map to TRBD2. CDR3 size: 16 residues. Germline assignment: CDR1 SGHRS and CDR2 YFSETQ. Trimming removed 4 bases from V and 2 bases from J; junction bases left unmatched: 12. The CDR3 region has the DNA TGCGCCAGCAGCCTATTAAGCGGGACCAACCCCTACGAGCAGTACTTC. The encoded protein is CASSLLSGTNPYEQYF.

The gene calls are TRBV3-1 and TRBJ2-7, with 13 bases aligning to TRBD2. Unmatched junction bases numbered 6, after V lost 3 bases and J lost 7 bases. CDR1 and CDR2 (germline): LGHDT, YNNKEL (reference sequence). The CDR3 extends over 15 amino acids. The CDR3 sequence is CASSQTGLAGREQYF. DNA for the CDR3: TGTGCCAGCAGCCAGACGGGACTAGCGGGAAGGGAGCAGTACTTC.

This clonotype was counted a few times. The chain combines TRBV6-1 with TRBJ2-5; possibly TRBD1 or TRBD2 for D (5 bases each). The CDR3 extends over 14 amino acids. The germline V gene encodes CDR1 MNHNS and CDR2 SASEGT. Trimming removed 5 bases from V and 1 base from J, with 11 bases in between. The CDR3 nucleotides are TGTGCCAGCAGTCGGGGCCGTATCCAAGAGACCCAGTACTTC. Its translation is CASSRGRIQETQYF.

This clonotype occurred a few times. The rearrangement joins TRBV20-1 to TRBJ2-5; 9 bases match TRBD1. CDR1 and CDR2 (germline): DFQATT, SNEGSKA (reference sequence). J was trimmed by 5 bases and V by 4 bases; bases with no gene match: 8. This CDR3 is 14 amino acids long. CDR3 region: CSATKNRGRETQYF. CDR3 nucleotides: TGCAGTGCTACGAAGAACAGGGGGCGCGAGACCCAGTACTTC.

The CDR3 loop reads CAISPQIAGYEQYF. CDR3 sequence (DNA): TGTGCCATCAGTCCCCAAATAGCGGGATACGAGCAGTACTTC. This rearrangement joins TRBV10-3 to TRBJ2-7; 8 bases line up with TRBD2. Germline V gene data show CDR1 as ENHRY and CDR2 as SYGVKD. V dropped 5 bases and J dropped 4; count of bases not matched to a gene: 7. This CDR3 has 14 residues.